This T cell receptor beta chain was observed in a study of sequential checkpoint blockade in melanoma. The method was immunoSEQ multiplex PCR; TCRdb's version includes in-frame clones alone and lacks a portion of them. The sample holds fewer than 10,000 clones, 90% seen once. The treatment: randomized to nivolumab then ipilimumab (arm A) or the reverse (arm B). The CDR3 is 15 amino acids. Trimming left V 6 bases short and J 0 bases short, with 15 bases between. The germline CDR1 and CDR2 sequences are LNHDA and SQIVND (reference sequence). The sequence derives from a human donor with melanoma. The chain is built from TRBV19 and TRBJ2-7; D is undetermined. Here the sequenced sample was CD8+ T cells sorted from blood (inferred from file names), taken from a patient given nivolumab and ipilimumab in sequence. The CDR3 reads CASRTAAVSSYEQYF. In nucleotides, the CDR3 is TGTGCCAGTAGGACGGCGGCAGTGAGCTCCTACGAGCAGTACTTC.